Following are 22 T cell receptor beta chains from one sample sequenced in a study of T cells in Graves' hyperthyroidism and ophthalmopathy. The CDR3 regions of TCR beta were amplified from RNA transcripts. The TCR CDR3 first-round RT-PCR relied on the HTBI primer set. TCRdb re-derived calls from the multiplex PCR reads in MiXCR, one entry per CDR3 protein. The table records 500,000 to 650,000 distinct CDR3 sequences, 13% to 15% of them present only once. Sequencing was done on a sample of blood. The receptors shown here come from a woman in her fifties or sixties with Graves' ophthalmopathy.

As to this clonotype: Without the conserved terminal phenylalanine or tryptophan, this CDR3 likely stems from a read error. The chain combines TRBV14 with TRBJ2-1; TRBD1 matches at 9 bases. CDR1 is SGHDN, CDR2 FVKESK, per germline. This CDR3 contains 18 residues. Unmatched junction bases numbered 12, after V lost 3 bases and J lost 3 bases. DNA for the CDR3: TGTGCCAGCAGCCACCCCCTTGGGACAGGGCCACGCTACAATGAGCAGTTCCTC. The encoded protein is CASSHPLGTGPRYNEQFL.

This clonotype was observed at least ten times. This rearrangement joins TRBV5-6 to TRBJ1-2; possible D gene TRBD1, 6 bases. Trimming pared 2 bases from V and 4 bases from J, leaving 15 bases between. The CDR3 is 15 amino acids. Germline assignment: CDR1 SGHDT and CDR2 YYEEEE. The CDR3 region has the DNA TGTGCCAGCAGCTTTCGGGACATCATCGGCTATGGCTACACCTTC. Amino acid sequence: CASSFRDIIGYGYTF.

This clonotype was recorded a few times. V usage is TRBV7-9 and J usage is TRBJ1-1; D not resolved. V lost 3 bases to trimming and J lost 0 bases, with 11 bases between them. Germline assignment: CDR1 SEHNR and CDR2 FQNEAQ (reference sequence). The CDR3 length is 15 residues. CDR3 coding DNA: TGTGCCAGCAGCTTGAGGTCCAGAATGAACACTGAAGCTTTCTTT. Its translation: CASSLRSRMNTEAFF.

Ten or more counts support this clonotype. V gene TRBV18 combines with J gene TRBJ2-5, with a weak D call TRBD2 (5 bases). Per the germline V gene, CDR1 is KGHSH and CDR2 is LQKENI. The CDR3 consists of 13 residues. Between the trimmed V and J ends, which lost 0 bases and 4 bases, there was a span of 6 bases. The CDR3 DNA follows: TGTGCCAGCTCACCACCGGGAGCAGAGACCCAGTACTTC. Its protein is CASSPPGAETQYF.

This clonotype was detected ten times or more. The chain joins TRBV12-3 or TRBV12-4 to TRBJ2-7; TRBD2 agrees at 9 bases. This CDR3 is 14 amino acids long. V lost 5 bases to trimming and J lost 4 bases; unmatched junction nucleotides: 6. CDR3 sequence: CASSTLAGRYEQYF. The DNA for the CDR3 is TGTGCCAGCAGTACCCTAGCGGGGAGATACGAGCAGTACTTC.

This clonotype has a count of ten or more. The V and J genes are TRBV10-3 and TRBJ2-1, with D perhaps matching TRBD1 (7 bases). Deletions cut 4 bases from V and 5 bases from J, with 15 bases between. The CDR3 is 15 residues long. The V gene's germline CDR1 is ENHRY and CDR2 SYGVKD. As DNA, the CDR3 is TGTGCCATCAGTGGTGGAGGGACAGAAAACAATGAGCAGTTCTTC. Amino acid sequence: CAISGGGTENNEQFF.

Many counts were recorded for this clonotype. CDR3 in DNA: TGTGCCAGCAGCGTGGGACAGGGAGAAAACTCTGAGCAGTTCTTC. Its protein product is CASSVGQGENSEQFF. The J gene is TRBJ2-1, the V gene TRBV7-6, with 9 bases that match TRBD1. This CDR3 spans 15 amino acids. Looked up from germline, CDR1 is SGHVS and CDR2 is FNYEAQ. V shed 5 bases, J shed 9 bases, and the junction held 11 bases outside the gene matches.

This clonotype came up many times. V gene TRBV2 combines with J gene TRBJ2-3; D ambiguous. Germline CDR1 reads SNHLY; CDR2 reads FYNNEI. The CDR3 is 16 residues long. V was pared by 3 bases and J by 0 bases, with 13 bases between. CDR3 loop: CASSDRRSSSTDTQYF. The DNA for the CDR3 is TGTGCCAGCAGTGACCGAAGGTCTTCTAGCACAGATACGCAGTATTTT.

The chain's CDR3 is CASSMDGPYEQYF. CDR3 nucleotide sequence: TGTGCCAGTAGTATGGATGGGCCCTACGAGCAGTACTTC. The V call is TRBV19, the J call TRBJ2-7; D not certain. Trimming took off 3 bases at V and 2 bases at J, with 8 bases between the two ends. CDR1 is LNHDA, CDR2 SQIVND, per germline (reference sequence). The CDR3 has 13 residues.

This clonotype was seen a single time. A much larger clonotype is one base distant, so this may be a read error. The chain has TRBV6-2 or TRBV6-3 and TRBJ1-2, with D tentatively TRBD1 (5 bases). Trimming stripped 0 bases from V and 4 bases from J, with 21 bases between. CDR1 MNHEY and CDR2 SVGEGT come from the germline V gene. CDR3 length: 18 residues. Written as DNA, the CDR3 is TGTGCCAGCAGTTACTCGATGCGTGGGGCAGGGCCCTCCTATGGCTACACCTTC. It translates to CASSYSMRGAGPSYGYTF.

The table lists this clonotype with many counts. The chain has TRBV11-2 and TRBJ2-4, with D perhaps TRBD1 (7 bases). In germline, CDR1 is SGHAT, CDR2 FQNNGV. The length of the CDR3 is 14 residues. The germline V and J ends were trimmed by 4 bases and 8 bases, with 15 bases remaining between them. Here the CDR3 DNA reads TGTGCCAGCAGCTCCATCACAGGGGAGGACATTCAGTACTTC. Translation: CASSSITGEDIQYF.

This clonotype appeared many times. The V call is TRBV7-8, the J call TRBJ1-2; 7 bases are a match to TRBD1. Looked up from germline, CDR1 is SGHVS and CDR2 is FQNEAQ. CDR3 length: 19 amino acids. Losses at the gene ends were 2 bases for V and 4 bases for J; bases not matched to a gene: 19. Here the CDR3 DNA reads TGTGCCAGCAGCTTATATAGGACCCCCCGGGACAGCACCAGCTATGGCTACACCTTC. Translating gives CASSLYRTPRDSTSYGYTF.

The chain is built from TRBV19 and TRBJ2-3; 7 positions match TRBD1. CDR1 LNHDA and CDR2 SQIVND come from the germline V gene (reference sequence). CDR3 length: 16 residues. Losses at the gene ends were 5 bases for V and 6 bases for J; bases not matched to a gene: 14. CDR3 sequence: CASSSDRESPTDTQYF. CDR3 DNA: TGTGCCAGTAGTTCCGACAGGGAATCCCCCACGGATACGCAGTATTTT.

This clonotype was detected ten times or more. The chain couples TRBV18 to TRBJ1-2; 9 nucleotides agree with TRBD1. The CDR3 spans 15 residues. CDR1 and CDR2 (germline): KGHSH, LQKENI. Trimming at V came to 5 bases and at J to 4 bases, leaving 8 bases not matched to a gene. CDR3 bases: TGTGCCAGCTCAACCCTTGACAGGGGGGTCTATGGCTACACCTTC. Residues: CASSTLDRGVYGYTF.

This clonotype was seen ten or more times. This chain uses TRBV18 with TRBJ2-1; 9 bases fit TRBD2. Germline values: CDR1 KGHSH, CDR2 LQKENI. The CDR3 runs 17 residues. The V gene end was trimmed by 0 bases and the J gene end by 2 bases; junction bases not matched to a gene: 5. The CDR3 nucleotides are TGTGCCAGCTCACCACCTGGTGTAGCGGGAGCCTACAATGAGCAGTTCTTC. Encoded protein: CASSPPGVAGAYNEQFF. The full variable domain, with the rest looked up from reference TRBV18 and TRBJ2-1, is NAGVMQNPRHLVRRRGQEARLRCSPMKGHSHVYWYRQLPEEGLKFMVYLQKENIIDESGMPKERFSAEFPKEGPSILRIQQVVRGDSAAYFCASSPPGVAGAYNEQFFGPGTRLTVL.

This clonotype has only a few counts. This chain links TRBV6-1 with TRBJ2-7; D is unclear. The CDR3 loop spans 12 amino acids. Per the germline V gene, CDR1 is MNHNS and CDR2 is SASEGT. Between the trimmed V and J ends, which lost 10 bases and 4 bases, there was a span of 14 bases. This CDR3 reads CATRLGSYEQYF. The CDR3 nucleotides are TGTGCCACCCGACTCGGTTCGTACGAGCAGTACTTC.

There are many counts of this clonotype. The chain links TRBV7-3 to TRBJ2-1, with 14 bases matching TRBD2. Germline V gives CDR1 SGHTA, CDR2 FQGTGA. V shed 2 bases, J shed 7 bases, and the junction held 7 bases outside the gene matches. The length of the CDR3 is 17 residues. The CDR3: CASSLYPGLAGVNEQFF. The DNA for the CDR3 is TGTGCCAGCAGCTTATACCCGGGACTAGCGGGAGTTAATGAGCAGTTCTTC.

This clonotype has at least ten counts. This sequence joins TRBV28 and TRBJ2-7; D possibly corresponds to TRBD1 (6 bases). Germline assignment: CDR1 MDHEN and CDR2 SYDVKM. V was clipped by 1 base and J by 5 bases, with 9 bases between them. The CDR3 runs to 13 residues. The chain's CDR3 is CASSLYRVDEQYF. In DNA, the CDR3 is TGTGCCAGCAGTTTATACAGGGTCGACGAGCAGTACTTC. The full variable domain, completed using reference TRBV28 and TRBJ2-7, is DVKVTQSSRYLVKRTGEKVFLECVQDMDHENMFWYRQDPGLGLRLIYFSYDVKMKEKGDIPEGYSVSREKKERFSLILESASTNQTSMYLCASSLYRVDEQYFGPGTRLTVT.

This clonotype has a count of ten or more. Compared with germline, one end of the junction differs, possibly owing to a read error. The V gene is TRBV7-7, the J gene TRBJ2-3, with TRBD1 matching 7 bases. The V gene's germline CDR1 is SSHAT and CDR2 FNYEAQ (reference sequence). The CDR3 length is 16 residues. CDR3 loop: CASSPKQGLGTDTQYF. In DNA, the CDR3 is TGTGCTAGCAGCCCAAAACAGGGGTTGGGCACAGATACGCAGTATTTT.

This clonotype has a handful of counts. The chain couples TRBV5-6 to TRBJ1-5; D is undetermined. The CDR3 has 14 residues. The V gene lost 0 bases and the J gene lost 9 bases, with 13 bases spanning the gap. Germline CDR1 reads SGHDT; CDR2 reads YYEEEE. The CDR3 spells CASSLAAGFGPQHF. CDR3 DNA sequence: TGTGCCAGCAGCTTGGCCGCCGGTTTTGGGCCCCAGCATTTT.

This clonotype was detected ten times or more. The V gene is TRBV12-5, the J gene TRBJ2-2, with D tentatively TRBD1 (6 bases). V was cut by 7 bases and J by 4 bases, with 16 bases left in between. The length of the CDR3 is 15 residues. Per the germline V gene, CDR1 is LGHNT and CDR2 is FRNRAP. In DNA form, the CDR3 reads TGTGCTAGTGCCATGAGGGGGATTGGCACCGGGGAGCTGTTTTTT. It translates to CASAMRGIGTGELFF.

This clonotype was counted at least ten times. The chain recombines TRBV7-2 with TRBJ1-2, with 8 bases identical to TRBD1. This CDR3 has 16 residues. Per the germline V gene, CDR1 is SGHTA and CDR2 is FQGNSA. V lost 5 bases, J lost 6 bases, and 14 bases stayed unmatched. The CDR3 here is CASSERRQGLLHGYTF. As DNA, the CDR3 is TGTGCCAGCAGCGAAAGGAGACAGGGGTTGTTGCATGGCTACACCTTC.